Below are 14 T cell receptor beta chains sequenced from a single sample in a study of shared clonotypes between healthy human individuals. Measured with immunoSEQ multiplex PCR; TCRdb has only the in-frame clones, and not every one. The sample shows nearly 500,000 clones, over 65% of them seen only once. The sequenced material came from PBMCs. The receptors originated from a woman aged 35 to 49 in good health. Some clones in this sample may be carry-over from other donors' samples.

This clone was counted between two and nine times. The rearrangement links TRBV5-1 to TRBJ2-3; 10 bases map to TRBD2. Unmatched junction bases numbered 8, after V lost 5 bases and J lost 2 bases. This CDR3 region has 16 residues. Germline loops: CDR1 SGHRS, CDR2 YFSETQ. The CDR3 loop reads CASRSRTSGPTDTQYF. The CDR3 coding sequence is TGCGCCAGCAGATCCAGGACTAGCGGACCCACAGATACGCAGTATTTT.

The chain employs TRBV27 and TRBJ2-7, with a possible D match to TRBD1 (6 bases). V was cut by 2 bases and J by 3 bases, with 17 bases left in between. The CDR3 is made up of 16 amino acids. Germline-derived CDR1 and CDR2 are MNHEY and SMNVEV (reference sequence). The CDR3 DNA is TGTGCCAGCAGTTTACAGGGACATCCTCGTAACTACGAGCAGTACTTC. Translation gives CASSLQGHPRNYEQYF.

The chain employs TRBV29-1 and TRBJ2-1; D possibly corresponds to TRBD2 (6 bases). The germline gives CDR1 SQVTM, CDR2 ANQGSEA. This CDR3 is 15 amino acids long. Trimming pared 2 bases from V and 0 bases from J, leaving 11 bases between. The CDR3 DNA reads TGCAGCGTTGAACTAGCGTCCAGCTCCTACAATGAGCAGTTCTTC. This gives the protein CSVELASSSYNEQFF.

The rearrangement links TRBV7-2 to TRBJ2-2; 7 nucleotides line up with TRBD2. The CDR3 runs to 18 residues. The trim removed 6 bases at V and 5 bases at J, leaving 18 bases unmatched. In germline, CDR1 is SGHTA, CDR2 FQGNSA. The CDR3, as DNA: TGTGCCAGCAGACCGACCTTCGGCGGGAGACGGGGGACCGGGGAGCTGTTTTTT. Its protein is CASRPTFGGRRGTGELFF.

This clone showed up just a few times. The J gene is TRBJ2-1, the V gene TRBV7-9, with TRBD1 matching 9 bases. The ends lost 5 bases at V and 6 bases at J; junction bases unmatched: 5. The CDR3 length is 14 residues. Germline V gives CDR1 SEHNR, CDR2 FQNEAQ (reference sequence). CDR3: CASSIGTGSNEQFF. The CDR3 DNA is TGTGCCAGCAGCATAGGGACAGGGAGCAATGAGCAGTTCTTC.

The CDR3 protein is CASSTQRNTIYF. DNA of the CDR3: TGTGCCAGTAGTACCCAACGCAACACCATATATTTT. This chain uses TRBV19 with TRBJ1-3; D is undetermined. Trimming left V 4 bases short and J 7 bases short, with 8 bases between. Looked up from germline, CDR1 is LNHDA and CDR2 is SQIVND (reference sequence). This CDR3 contains 12 residues.

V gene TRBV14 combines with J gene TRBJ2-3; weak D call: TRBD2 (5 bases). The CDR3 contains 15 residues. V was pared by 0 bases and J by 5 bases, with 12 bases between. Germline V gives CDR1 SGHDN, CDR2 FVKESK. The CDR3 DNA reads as TGTGCCAGCAGCCAAGACGAGGGTCCGGGAGATACGCAGTATTTT. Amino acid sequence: CASSQDEGPGDTQYF.

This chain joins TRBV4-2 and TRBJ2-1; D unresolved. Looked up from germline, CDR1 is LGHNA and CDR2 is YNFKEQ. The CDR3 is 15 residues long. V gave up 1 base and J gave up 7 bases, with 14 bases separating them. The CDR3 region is CASSQGPSSINEQFF. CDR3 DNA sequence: TGTGCCAGCAGCCAAGGCCCCTCCTCGATTAATGAGCAGTTCTTC.

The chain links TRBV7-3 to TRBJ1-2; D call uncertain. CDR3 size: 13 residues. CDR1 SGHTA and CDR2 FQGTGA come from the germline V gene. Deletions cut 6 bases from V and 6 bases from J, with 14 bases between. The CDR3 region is CASSKGWTDGYTF. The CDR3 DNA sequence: TGTGCCAGCAGTAAAGGGTGGACTGATGGCTACACCTTC. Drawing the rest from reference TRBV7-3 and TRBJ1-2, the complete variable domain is GAGVSQTPSNKVTEKGKYVELRCDPISGHTALYWYRQSLGQGPEFLIYFQGTGAADDSGLPNDRFFAVRPEGSVSTLKIQRTERGDSAVYLCASSKGWTDGYTFGSGTRLTVV.

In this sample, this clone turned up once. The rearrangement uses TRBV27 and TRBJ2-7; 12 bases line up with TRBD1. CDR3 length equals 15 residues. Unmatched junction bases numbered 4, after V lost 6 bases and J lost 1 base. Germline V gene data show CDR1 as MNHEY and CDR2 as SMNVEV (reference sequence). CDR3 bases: TGTGCCAGCAGCCCGGGACAGGGGGCGTCCTACGAGCAGTACTTC. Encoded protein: CASSPGQGASYEQYF.

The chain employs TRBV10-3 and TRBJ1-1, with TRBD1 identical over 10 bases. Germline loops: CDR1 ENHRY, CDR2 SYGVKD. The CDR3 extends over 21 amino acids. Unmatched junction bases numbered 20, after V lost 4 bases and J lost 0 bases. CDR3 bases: TGTGCCATCAGTGGCCGAGACAGGGGGCAAGATCGGTCCCTCATGAACACTGAAGCTTTCTTT. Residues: CAISGRDRGQDRSLMNTEAFF.

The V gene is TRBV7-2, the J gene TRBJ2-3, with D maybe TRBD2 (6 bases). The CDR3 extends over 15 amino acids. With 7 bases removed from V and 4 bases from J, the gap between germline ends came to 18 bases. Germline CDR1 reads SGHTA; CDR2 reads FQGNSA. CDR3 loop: CASNLNLARSDTQYF. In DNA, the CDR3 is TGTGCCAGCAACCTTAATCTAGCGAGATCAGATACGCAGTATTTT.

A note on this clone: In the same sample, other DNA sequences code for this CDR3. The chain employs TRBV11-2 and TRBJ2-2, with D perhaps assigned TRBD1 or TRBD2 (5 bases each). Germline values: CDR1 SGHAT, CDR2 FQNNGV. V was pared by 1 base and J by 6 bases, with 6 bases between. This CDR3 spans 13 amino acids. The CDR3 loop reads CASSLGGAGELFF. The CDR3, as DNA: TGTGCCAGCAGCTTAGGAGGGGCCGGGGAGCTGTTTTTT.

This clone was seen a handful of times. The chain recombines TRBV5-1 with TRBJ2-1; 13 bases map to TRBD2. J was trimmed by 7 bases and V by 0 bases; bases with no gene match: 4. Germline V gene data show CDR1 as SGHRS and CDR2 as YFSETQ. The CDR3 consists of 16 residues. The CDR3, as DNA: TGCGCCAGCAGCTTGGCCGGGACTAGCGGGACGAATGAGCAGTTCTTC. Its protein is CASSLAGTSGTNEQFF.